The clone carrying this TCR beta chain was seen a few times. The antigen is unknown. A sample-barcoded 5' primer and a J-beta primer mix were used in a second PCR of roughly 6 to 11 cycles. Via MiXCR, TCRdb re-called the 5' RACE reads, giving one row per CDR3 protein. The profile shows about 770,000 distinct CDR3 sequences, 40% to 50% of them singletons. These data are taken from a study of blood T cells in healthy people across ages. General study points: A greater number of naive CD4+ cells and higher diversity distinguished long-lived donors from aged donors. Older individuals had lower TCR beta diversity per million T cells (the decline was roughly linear).

Donors were systemically healthy Caucasian individuals from Russia aged about 6 to 90 years. Each sample provided at least 5 micrograms of extracted total RNA. CDR1 SEHNR and CDR2 FQNEAQ come from the germline V gene (reference sequence). Trimming pared 4 bases from V and 0 bases from J, leaving 7 bases between. There are 14 residues in the CDR3. The genes are TRBV7-9 and TRBJ2-4; D remains ambiguous. Sequenced sample: blood. The clonotype was recovered from a man aged 55 to 70 in good health. The CDR3 DNA reads TGTGCCAGCAGCTCCCTGCGAGCCAAAAACATTCAGTACTTC. Amino acids: CASSSLRAKNIQYF. Full variable domain (remainder filled in from reference TRBV7-9 and TRBJ2-4): DTGVSQNPRHKITKRGQNVTFRCDPISEHNRLYWYRQTLGQGPEFLTYFQNEAQLEKSRLLSDRFSAERPKGSFSTLEIQRTEQGDSAMYLCASSSLRAKNIQYFGAGTRLSVL.